The 21 T cell receptor beta chains given below trace back to one sample, sequenced in a study of identical twins. TCRdb recomputed calls from the 5' RACE reads with MiXCR, one row per CDR3 protein. This table has some 1,700,000 distinct CDR3 sequences, less than 35% appearing once. The specimen was cord blood. The origin of the receptors is a newborn girl in good health.

With regard to this clonotype: The junction does not match germline at one end; this may be a read error. V gene TRBV29-1 combines with J gene TRBJ2-3; 10 nucleotides align to TRBD2. Germline V gene sequence: CDR1 SQVTM, CDR2 ANQGSEA. The CDR3 runs to 14 residues. The CDR3 DNA reads TGCAGCGTTTATAGCGGGGGGACGACAGATGCGCAGTATTTT. Its translation is CSVYSGGTTDAQYF.

This clonotype was picked up a small number of times. The chain uses TRBV11-2 and TRBJ2-1; D possibly matches TRBD1 or TRBD2 (5 bases each). The CDR3 runs 16 residues. Germline-derived CDR1 and CDR2 are SGHAT and FQNNGV. The V and J ends lost 3 bases and 8 bases respectively, with 20 bases between them. The CDR3: CASSFSGARSSDEQFF. The CDR3 bases are TGTGCCAGCAGCTTCTCCGGGGCTAGGTCGTCGGATGAGCAGTTCTTC.

In this sample, this clonotype turned up a few times. The rearrangement uses TRBV10-3 and TRBJ2-1, with D possibly being TRBD2 (7 bases). The V and J ends lost 4 bases and 1 base respectively, with 11 bases between them. In germline, CDR1 is ENHRY, CDR2 SYGVKD. The CDR3 is 15 amino acids. The CDR3 here is CAISAGGLSYNEQFF. CDR3 nucleotide sequence: TGTGCCATCAGTGCGGGGGGCCTATCCTACAATGAGCAGTTCTTC.

V gene TRBV30 combines with J gene TRBJ1-2; weak D call: TRBD1 (5 bases). The length of the CDR3 is 14 residues. Trimming pared 2 bases from V and 4 bases from J, leaving 14 bases between. The V gene's germline CDR1 is GTSNPN and CDR2 SVGIG (reference sequence). The CDR3 nucleotides read TGTGCCTGGAGTTCCCCCAGGGAGGGCTATGGCTACACCTTC. Its translation is CAWSSPREGYGYTF.

V gene TRBV19 combines with J gene TRBJ1-4; D is unclear. This CDR3 has 12 amino acids. Germline V lookup: CDR1 LNHDA, CDR2 SQIVND (reference sequence). V was pared by 5 bases and J by 11 bases, with 12 bases between. CDR3 protein: CASSLRDGKLFF. The DNA of the CDR3 is TGTGCCAGTAGTCTCCGAGACGGGAAACTGTTTTTT.

The chain combines TRBV20-1 with TRBJ2-7, with 7 bases aligning to TRBD2. The CDR3 is 14 residues long. The germline V gene encodes CDR1 DFQATT and CDR2 SNEGSKA (reference sequence). V shed 3 bases and J 2 bases; nucleotides not matched to a gene: 7. CDR3 protein: CSASRAGSPYEQYF. CDR3 nucleotide sequence: TGCAGTGCTAGCCGAGCGGGGTCCCCCTACGAGCAGTACTTC.

The CDR3 sequence: CASSELGLAGGPGTGELFF. The CDR3 bases are TGTGCCAGCAGTGAACTCGGACTAGCGGGAGGGCCCGGCACCGGGGAGCTGTTTTTT. The genes are TRBV12-3 or TRBV12-4 and TRBJ2-2, with 15 positions matching TRBD2. This CDR3 region has 19 residues. The V and J ends lost 5 bases and 4 bases, in that order; junction bases with no gene match: 11.

This clonotype was found many times. This chain uses TRBV12-3 or TRBV12-4 with TRBJ2-5; 11 positions match TRBD2. With 3 bases clipped from V and 5 bases from J, the junction kept 2 bases outside the gene matches. There are 14 residues in the CDR3. The CDR3 DNA sequence: TGTGCCAGCAGTTTGACTAGCGGGATGGAGACCCAGTACTTC. Its protein is CASSLTSGMETQYF.

The rearrangement links TRBV5-1 to TRBJ2-1, with D possibly being TRBD2 (5 bases). V lost 2 bases and J 10 bases, leaving 16 bases between the germline ends. In germline, CDR1 is SGHRS, CDR2 YFSETQ. The CDR3 has 14 residues. The CDR3 DNA follows: TGCGCCAGCAGCTTCTCATTCGAGCGGCAAGAGCAGTTCTTC. This encodes CASSFSFERQEQFF.

This clonotype was picked up many times. V usage is TRBV7-2 and J usage is TRBJ2-7; no firm D call. The V end lost 1 base, the J end lost 4 bases, and 8 bases lay between the germline ends. Germline V gene data show CDR1 as SGHTA and CDR2 as FQGNSA. The CDR3 is 13 amino acids. The CDR3 nucleotides are TGTGCCAGCAGCTTAGGCCCTCCTTACGAGCAGTACTTC. It is translated as CASSLGPPYEQYF.

The chain joins TRBV20-1 to TRBJ2-1, with TRBD2 matching 12 bases. J was trimmed by 10 bases and V by 4 bases; bases with no gene match: 8. Germline V gene data show CDR1 as DFQATT and CDR2 as SNEGSKA (reference sequence). The CDR3 covers 14 residues. The CDR3 DNA is TGCAGTGCTACGGGAAGACTAGCGGGAGAGGAGCAGTTCTTC. Its translation: CSATGRLAGEEQFF.

A few counts support this clonotype. The chain's CDR3 is CASSPTGGPEAFF. Here the CDR3 DNA reads TGTGCCAGCAGCCCAACAGGGGGGCCCGAAGCTTTCTTT. The J gene is TRBJ1-1, the V gene TRBV7-9; 8 bases align to TRBD1. The V segment lost 5 bases and the J segment 8 bases; nucleotides outside the gene matches: 7. The CDR3 loop spans 13 amino acids. Germline assignment: CDR1 SEHNR and CDR2 FQNEAQ (reference sequence).

This clonotype occurred many times. The chain links TRBV27 to TRBJ2-1; tentatively, D is TRBD1 (6 bases). This CDR3 has 14 amino acids. CDR1 is MNHEY and CDR2 is SMNVEV in the germline V gene (reference sequence). V lost 5 bases to trimming and J lost 3 bases, with 11 bases between them. CDR3 protein: CASSHSTGYNEQFF. CDR3 bases: TGTGCCAGCAGTCACTCGACAGGCTACAATGAGCAGTTCTTC.

This clonotype was seen a handful of times. This chain links TRBV27 with TRBJ1-1; a possible D gene is TRBD1 (6 bases). Trimming left V 1 base short and J 4 bases short, with 10 bases between. This CDR3 spans 14 amino acids. In germline, CDR1 is MNHEY, CDR2 SMNVEV (reference sequence). For the CDR3, the DNA is TGTGCCAGCAGTTTATTGGGGGCAGGCACTGAAGCTTTCTTT. Protein sequence: CASSLLGAGTEAFF.

Only a few counts were recorded for this clonotype. This chain links TRBV9 with TRBJ2-3; the match to TRBD2 covers 8 bases. The CDR3 has 16 residues. V lost 0 bases, J lost 0 bases, and 3 bases stayed unmatched. Germline CDR1 and CDR2: SGDLS and YYNGEE. CDR3 coding DNA: TGTGCCAGCAGCGTAGCTCCGGGGGGGAGCACAGATACGCAGTATTTT. This gives the protein CASSVAPGGSTDTQYF.

This chain links TRBV6-1 with TRBJ2-1, with unresolved D. V was shortened by 4 bases and J by 0 bases, with 10 bases between the two germline ends. Germline loops: CDR1 MNHNS, CDR2 SASEGT. CDR3 length: 15 amino acids. CDR3 sequence: CASSGTVSSYNEQFF. The CDR3 DNA reads as TGTGCCAGCAGTGGGACGGTTAGCTCCTACAATGAGCAGTTCTTC.

The chain joins TRBV28 to TRBJ2-5; D unclear. This CDR3 comprises 12 residues. The V gene lost 6 bases and the J gene lost 11 bases, with 16 bases spanning the gap. Germline CDR1 is MDHEN and CDR2 is SYDVKM. This chain's CDR3 is CASRDRDNEQYF. The CDR3 coding sequence is TGTGCCAGCAGGGACCGAGACAATGAGCAGTACTTC.

The chain has TRBV12-3 or TRBV12-4 and TRBJ2-7, with 8 nucleotides matching TRBD1. The CDR3 has 16 residues. Unmatched junction bases numbered 13, after V lost 6 bases and J lost 3 bases. CDR3 DNA sequence: TGTGCCAGCAGCCTAAAGAGAGGGACAGGAGTCTACGAGCAGTACTTC. Translating gives CASSLKRGTGVYEQYF.

This chain connects TRBV27 to TRBJ2-7; TRBD2 is a possible D gene (5 bases). Germline loops: CDR1 MNHEY, CDR2 SMNVEV (reference sequence). V lost 2 bases, J lost 5 bases, and 16 bases lay in between. This CDR3 contains 15 residues. The CDR3 region is CASSLNQPGSHEQYF. In DNA form, the CDR3 reads TGTGCCAGCAGTTTAAATCAGCCGGGGTCCCACGAGCAGTACTTC.

The CDR3 nucleotides read TGTGCCAGCAGTTTAACCGGGACAGGGAATTACGAGCAGTACTTC. It yields the protein CASSLTGTGNYEQYF. J is TRBJ2-7 and V is TRBV27; 9 nucleotides agree with TRBD1. The CDR3 runs to 15 residues. V shed 2 bases and J 4 bases; nucleotides not matched to a gene: 6. Germline assignment: CDR1 MNHEY and CDR2 SMNVEV (reference sequence).

The CDR3 sequence: CSARDRAGGDYGYTF. Written as DNA, the CDR3 is TGCAGTGCTAGAGATCGGGCAGGGGGGGACTATGGCTACACCTTC. The V call is TRBV20-1, the J call TRBJ1-2; 7 bases align to TRBD1. J gave up 3 bases and V 0 bases, and 7 bases lay outside the gene matches. The CDR3 runs 15 residues. Germline CDR1 and CDR2: DFQATT and SNEGSKA (reference sequence).